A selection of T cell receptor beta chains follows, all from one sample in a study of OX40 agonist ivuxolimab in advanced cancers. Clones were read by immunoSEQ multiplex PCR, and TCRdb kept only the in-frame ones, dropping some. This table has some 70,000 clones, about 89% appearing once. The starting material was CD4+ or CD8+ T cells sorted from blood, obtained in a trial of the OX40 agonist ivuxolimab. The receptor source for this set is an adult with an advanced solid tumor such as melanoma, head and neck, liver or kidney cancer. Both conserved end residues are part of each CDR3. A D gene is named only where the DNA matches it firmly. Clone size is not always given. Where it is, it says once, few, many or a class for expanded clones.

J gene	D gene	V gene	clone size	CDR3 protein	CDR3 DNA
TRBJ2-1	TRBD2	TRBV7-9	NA	CASSSYPGLAAYNEQFF	TGTGCCAGCAGCTCCTACCCGGGACTAGCGGCCTACAATGAGCAGTTCTTC
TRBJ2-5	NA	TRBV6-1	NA	CASSAQEGWEETQYF	TGTGCCAGCAGTGCCCAAGAGGGATGGGAAGAGACCCAGTACTTC
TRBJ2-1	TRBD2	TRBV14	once	CASSQLAGDYNEQFF	TGTGCCAGCAGCCAGCTAGCGGGAGACTACAATGAGCAGTTCTTC
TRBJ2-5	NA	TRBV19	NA	CASSIGGGKQETQYF	TGTGCCAGTAGTATCGGGGGAGGTAAACAAGAGACCCAGTACTTC
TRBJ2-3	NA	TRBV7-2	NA	CASSLGHRTDTQYF	TGTGCCAGCAGCCTTGGACATCGCACAGATACGCAGTATTTT
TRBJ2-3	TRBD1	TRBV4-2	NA	CASSQDAAGGPDTQYF	TGTGCCAGCAGCCAAGACGCGGCAGGGGGCCCAGATACGCAGTATTTT
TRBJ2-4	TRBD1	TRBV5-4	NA	CASSFLQGENIQYF	TGTGCCAGCAGTTTTCTCCAGGGGGAAAACATTCAGTACTTC
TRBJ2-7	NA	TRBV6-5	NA	CASTKGSGRYEQYF	TGTGCCAGCACAAAAGGGTCAGGGCGCTACGAGCAGTACTTC
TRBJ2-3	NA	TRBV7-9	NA	CASSFDPDTQYF	TGTGCCAGCAGCTTCGATCCAGATACGCAGTATTTT
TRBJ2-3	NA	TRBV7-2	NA	CASSLSGSTDTQYF	TGTGCCAGCAGCCTTAGCGGAAGCACAGATACGCAGTATTTT
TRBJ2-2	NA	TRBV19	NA	CASSIVGRNTGELFF	TGTGCCAGTAGTATCGTAGGACGGAACACCGGGGAGCTGTTTTTT
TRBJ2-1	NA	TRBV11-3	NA	CASSLDRGREQFF	TGTGCCAGCAGCTTAGATCGGGGCAGGGAGCAGTTCTTC
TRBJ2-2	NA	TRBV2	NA	CASSELWNTGELFF	TGTGCCAGCAGTGAACTCTGGAACACCGGGGAGCTGTTTTTT
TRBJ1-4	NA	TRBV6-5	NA	CASSLRQGEKLFF	TGTGCCAGCAGTCTCAGGCAGGGAGAAAAACTGTTTTTT
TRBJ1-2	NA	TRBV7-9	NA	CASSQGNYGYTF	TGTGCCAGCAGCCAGGGAAACTATGGCTACACCTTC
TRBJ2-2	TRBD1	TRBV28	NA	CASSTGTGGYTGELFF	TGTGCCAGCAGTACCGGGACAGGGGGATACACCGGGGAGCTGTTTTTT
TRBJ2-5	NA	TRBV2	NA	CASSGDWAAQYF	TGTGCCAGCAGTGGGGACTGGGCGGCCCAGTACTTC
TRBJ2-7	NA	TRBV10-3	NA	CAIRPGTDTYEQYF	TGTGCCATCAGACCCGGGACGGACACCTACGAGCAGTACTTC
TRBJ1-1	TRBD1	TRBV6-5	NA	CASSRSGGENTEAFF	TGTGCCAGCAGCCGGTCAGGGGGCGAGAACACTGAAGCTTTCTTT
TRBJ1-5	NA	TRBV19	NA	CASSIAAGNQPQHF	TGTGCCAGTAGTATAGCGGCAGGGAATCAGCCCCAGCATTTT
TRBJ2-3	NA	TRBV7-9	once	CASSSSRITDTQYF	TGTGCCAGCAGCTCCTCGAGGATCACAGATACGCAGTATTTT
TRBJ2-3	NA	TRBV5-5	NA	CASSMSLPADTQYF	TGTGCCAGCAGCATGAGCCTCCCGGCAGATACGCAGTATTTT
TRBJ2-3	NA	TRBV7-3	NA	CASGPTSTDTQYF	TGTGCCAGCGGCCCGACTAGCACAGATACGCAGTATTTT
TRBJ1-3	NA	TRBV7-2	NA	CASSLPWGSSGNTIYF	TGTGCCAGCAGCCTCCCATGGGGTAGCTCTGGAAACACCATATATTTT
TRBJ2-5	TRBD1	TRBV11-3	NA	CASRTGGETQYF	TGTGCCAGCAGGACAGGGGGTGAGACCCAGTACTTC
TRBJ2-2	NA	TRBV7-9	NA	CASSFVGQSRGGELFF	TGTGCCAGCAGCTTCGTAGGGCAGTCCCGGGGCGGGGAGCTGTTTTTT
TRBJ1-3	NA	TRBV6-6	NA	CASRRQVPSGNTIYF	TGTGCCAGCAGGCGACAGGTTCCCTCTGGAAACACCATATATTTT
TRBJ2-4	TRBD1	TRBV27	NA	CASSRRTGPDIQYF	TGTGCCAGCAGTCGCCGGACAGGGCCGGACATTCAGTACTTC
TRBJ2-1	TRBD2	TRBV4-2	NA	CASSRGGTSGLLEQFF	TGTGCCAGCAGCCGAGGGGGGACTAGCGGGCTGCTTGAGCAGTTCTTC
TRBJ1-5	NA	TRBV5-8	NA	CASSLGRRGPQHF	TGTGCCAGCAGCTTGGGGCGGCGGGGGCCCCAGCATTTT
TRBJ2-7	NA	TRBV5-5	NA	CASSLEVGPSYEQYF	TGTGCCAGCAGCTTGGAAGTAGGCCCCTCCTACGAGCAGTACTTC